A selection of T cell receptor beta chains follows, all from one sample in a study of blood T cell repertoires in COVID-19. Data came from immunoSEQ multiplex PCR; TCRdb stores just in-frame clones and leaves some out. The sample yields roughly 250,000 clones, less than 85% seen once. Sequencing was done on a sample of peripheral blood. These receptors originate from a woman older than 75 with active or convalescent COVID-19. Each CDR3 is given with its conserved first and last residue. The D gene is left open where the match is weak. The size field is filled for only some rows; it gives once, few, many or a size class.

NA	TRBD2	TRBJ2-1	17	TRBV5-1	TGCGCCAGCAGCTTGGGGCCCTCCGGGACTAGCTCAAATGAGCAGTTCTTC	CASSLGPSGTSSNEQFF
NA	NA	TRBJ1-5	13	TRBV6-1	TGTGCCATCTCCATCGGGAGCAATCAGCCCCAGCATTTT	CAISIGSNQPQHF
NA	NA	TRBJ1-2	15	TRBV28	TGTGCCAGCAGTCCTACCGGGCCGGGAAAGTATGGCTACACCTTC	CASSPTGPGKYGYTF
few	NA	TRBJ1-5	13	TRBV24-1	TGTGCCGCGCAAAAGGAGAGAGGTCAGCCCCAGCATTTT	CAAQKERGQPQHF
NA	NA	TRBJ2-3	24	TRBV28	TGTGCCAGCAGAGAGACGCTTTATTCCCACCACCGTGACCTTAGCGGTGCTAGCACATATACGCAGTATTTT	CASRETLYSHHRDLSGASTYTQYF
NA	TRBD2	TRBJ2-2	15	TRBV19	TGTGCCAGTACCTATAGCGGGGCGAACACCGGGGAGCTGTTTTTT	CASTYSGANTGELFF
NA	TRBD2	TRBJ2-7	16	TRBV5-1	TGCGCCAGCAGTTCAGGAGTAGCGGGAGTAGGGTACGAGCAGTACTTC	CASSSGVAGVGYEQYF
NA	TRBD2	TRBJ2-7	16	TRBV30	TGTGCCTGGAGTGGGGATAGTAGCGGGAGTTCCTACGAGCAGTACTTC	CAWSGDSSGSSYEQYF
NA	NA	TRBJ1-1	14	TRBV5-8	TGTGCCAGCGGGGCGGGAGGCAGTGACACTGAAGCTTTCTTT	CASGAGGSDTEAFF
NA	NA	TRBJ2-2	12	TRBV28	TGTGCCAGCAGTTTTGGGGCCAGGGAGCTGTTTTTT	CASSFGARELFF
NA	NA	TRBJ2-1	14	TRBV11-2	TGTGCCAGCAGCCCCGGGGTGGGCGTCAATGAGCAGTTCTTC	CASSPGVGVNEQFF
NA	TRBD1	TRBJ1-5	14	TRBV28	TGTGCCAGCAGGGACAGGGGTTGGGGTCAGCCCCAGCATTTT	CASRDRGWGQPQHF
NA	NA	TRBJ2-2	16	TRBV7-7	TGTGCCAGCAGCCCCAGGTCTAGCACAAACACCGGGGAGCTGTTTTTT	CASSPRSSTNTGELFF
NA	NA	TRBJ2-3	15	TRBV5-1	TGCGCCAGCAACGACGGGCGGGGGCTAGCGCATACGCAGTATTTT	CASNDGRGLAHTQYF
once	NA	TRBJ1-2	13	TRBV6-5	TGTGCCAGCAGGGACGGGACTAACTATGGCTACACCTTC	CASRDGTNYGYTF
NA	NA	TRBJ2-7	12	TRBV5-6	TGTGCCAGCAGCTTGATCAACTACGAGCAGTACTTC	CASSLINYEQYF
NA	TRBD2	TRBJ2-2	16	TRBV3-1/TRBV3-2	TGTGCCAGCAGCCAAGCAGCGGGGGCGGGCACCGGGGAGCTGTTTTTT	CASSQAAGAGTGELFF
NA	NA	TRBJ2-2	12	TRBV10-1	TGCGCCAGCAGACAGAACACCGGGGAGCTGTTTTTT	CASRQNTGELFF
few	TRBD1	TRBJ2-1	16	TRBV11-3	TGTGCCAGCAGCTTAAGGGGACAGGGAGGGAGGACTGAGCAGTTCTTC	CASSLRGQGGRTEQFF
NA	NA	TRBJ1-1	16	TRBV21-1	TGTGCCAGCAGCAAAGACGCCGACGGCGGTATCACTGAAGCTTTCTTT	CASSKDADGGITEAFF
few	NA	TRBJ2-1	13	TRBV10-3	TGTGCCATCAGTGAACTAGCCGCCAATGAGCAGTTCTTC	CAISELAANEQFF
NA	NA	TRBJ1-6	14	TRBV3-1/TRBV3-2	TGTGCCAGCAGCCCCGGACAGTTCAATTCACCCCTCCACTTT	CASSPGQFNSPLHF
NA	NA	TRBJ1-5	16	TRBV4-2	TGTGCCAGCAGCCAAGAGGGGCCCGGAGTCAGTCAGCCCCAGCATTTT	CASSQEGPGVSQPQHF
NA	NA	TRBJ1-4	14	TRBV7-6	TGTGCCAGCAGCTTATCTAGAACAAATGAAAAACTGTTTTTT	CASSLSRTNEKLFF
once	NA	TRBJ2-1	15	TRBV7-9	TGTGCCAGCAGCTTAGGAGGCGCGGAATACAATGAGCAGTTCTTC	CASSLGGAEYNEQFF
few	TRBD1	TRBJ1-2	15	TRBV3-1/TRBV3-2	TGTGCCAGCAGCACGTGGGACAGCGGGCCAGGTGGCTACACCTTC	CASSTWDSGPGGYTF
few	TRBD1	TRBJ1-2	12	TRBV29-1	TGCAGCGTTACTAATACAGGGGATGGCTACACCTTC	CSVTNTGDGYTF
NA	NA	TRBJ2-2	12	TRBV6-5	TGTGCCAGCAGGGACAGCACCGGGGAGCTGTTTTTT	CASRDSTGELFF
NA	TRBD1	TRBJ1-2	16	TRBV5-5	TGTGCCAGCAGCTTCTTCGGCGGGACAGGGGTTAATGGCTACACCTTC	CASSFFGGTGVNGYTF
NA	TRBD1	TRBJ2-1	14	TRBV23-1	TGCGCCAGCAGTCGTTGGACAGGGTTTAATGAGCAGTTCTTC	CASSRWTGFNEQFF
few	NA	TRBJ1-6	13	TRBV18	TGTGCCAGCTCACGGGAGGATAATTCACCCCTCCACTTT	CASSREDNSPLHF
many	TRBD2	TRBJ2-7	17	TRBV14	TGTGCCAGCAGCCAAGCGGGACTAGTTCCAGTCCCCTACGAGCAGTACTTC	CASSQAGLVPVPYEQYF
once	TRBD2	TRBJ2-3	15	TRBV5-4	TGTGCCAGCAGCTCCTGGACTAGCGGCACAGATACGCAGTATTTT	CASSSWTSGTDTQYF
NA	TRBD1	TRBJ1-4	14	TRBV28	TGTGCCAGCAGTGGGACAGGGCAAGACGAAAAACTGTTTTTT	CASSGTGQDEKLFF
few	TRBD2	TRBJ2-1	15	TRBV2	TGTGCCAGCAGGGCTAGCGGGGGGTTATACAATGAGCAGTTCTTC	CASRASGGLYNEQFF
NA	TRBD2	TRBJ2-2	15	TRBV28	TGTGCCAGCAGCCGACTAGCGGGGAACACCGGGGAGCTGTTTTTT	CASSRLAGNTGELFF
few	NA	TRBJ1-5	15	TRBV18	TGTGCCAGCTCACCCCCCGAGGATTCCTCCCAGCCCCAGCATTTT	CASSPPEDSSQPQHF
NA	TRBD1	TRBJ1-5	15	TRBV5-1	TGCGCCAGCAGCGAACAGGGGGCTCGCAATCAGCCCCAGCATTTT	CASSEQGARNQPQHF
NA	TRBD1	TRBJ2-7	15	TRBV7-2	TGTGCCAGCGACGTGCCGGGACAGGGTTTATACGAGCAGTACTTC	CASDVPGQGLYEQYF
NA	TRBD2	TRBJ2-3	18	TRBV18	TGTGCCAGCTCACCCCGGGGACTAGCGGGGGCCCCCACAGATACGCAGTATTTT	CASSPRGLAGAPTDTQYF